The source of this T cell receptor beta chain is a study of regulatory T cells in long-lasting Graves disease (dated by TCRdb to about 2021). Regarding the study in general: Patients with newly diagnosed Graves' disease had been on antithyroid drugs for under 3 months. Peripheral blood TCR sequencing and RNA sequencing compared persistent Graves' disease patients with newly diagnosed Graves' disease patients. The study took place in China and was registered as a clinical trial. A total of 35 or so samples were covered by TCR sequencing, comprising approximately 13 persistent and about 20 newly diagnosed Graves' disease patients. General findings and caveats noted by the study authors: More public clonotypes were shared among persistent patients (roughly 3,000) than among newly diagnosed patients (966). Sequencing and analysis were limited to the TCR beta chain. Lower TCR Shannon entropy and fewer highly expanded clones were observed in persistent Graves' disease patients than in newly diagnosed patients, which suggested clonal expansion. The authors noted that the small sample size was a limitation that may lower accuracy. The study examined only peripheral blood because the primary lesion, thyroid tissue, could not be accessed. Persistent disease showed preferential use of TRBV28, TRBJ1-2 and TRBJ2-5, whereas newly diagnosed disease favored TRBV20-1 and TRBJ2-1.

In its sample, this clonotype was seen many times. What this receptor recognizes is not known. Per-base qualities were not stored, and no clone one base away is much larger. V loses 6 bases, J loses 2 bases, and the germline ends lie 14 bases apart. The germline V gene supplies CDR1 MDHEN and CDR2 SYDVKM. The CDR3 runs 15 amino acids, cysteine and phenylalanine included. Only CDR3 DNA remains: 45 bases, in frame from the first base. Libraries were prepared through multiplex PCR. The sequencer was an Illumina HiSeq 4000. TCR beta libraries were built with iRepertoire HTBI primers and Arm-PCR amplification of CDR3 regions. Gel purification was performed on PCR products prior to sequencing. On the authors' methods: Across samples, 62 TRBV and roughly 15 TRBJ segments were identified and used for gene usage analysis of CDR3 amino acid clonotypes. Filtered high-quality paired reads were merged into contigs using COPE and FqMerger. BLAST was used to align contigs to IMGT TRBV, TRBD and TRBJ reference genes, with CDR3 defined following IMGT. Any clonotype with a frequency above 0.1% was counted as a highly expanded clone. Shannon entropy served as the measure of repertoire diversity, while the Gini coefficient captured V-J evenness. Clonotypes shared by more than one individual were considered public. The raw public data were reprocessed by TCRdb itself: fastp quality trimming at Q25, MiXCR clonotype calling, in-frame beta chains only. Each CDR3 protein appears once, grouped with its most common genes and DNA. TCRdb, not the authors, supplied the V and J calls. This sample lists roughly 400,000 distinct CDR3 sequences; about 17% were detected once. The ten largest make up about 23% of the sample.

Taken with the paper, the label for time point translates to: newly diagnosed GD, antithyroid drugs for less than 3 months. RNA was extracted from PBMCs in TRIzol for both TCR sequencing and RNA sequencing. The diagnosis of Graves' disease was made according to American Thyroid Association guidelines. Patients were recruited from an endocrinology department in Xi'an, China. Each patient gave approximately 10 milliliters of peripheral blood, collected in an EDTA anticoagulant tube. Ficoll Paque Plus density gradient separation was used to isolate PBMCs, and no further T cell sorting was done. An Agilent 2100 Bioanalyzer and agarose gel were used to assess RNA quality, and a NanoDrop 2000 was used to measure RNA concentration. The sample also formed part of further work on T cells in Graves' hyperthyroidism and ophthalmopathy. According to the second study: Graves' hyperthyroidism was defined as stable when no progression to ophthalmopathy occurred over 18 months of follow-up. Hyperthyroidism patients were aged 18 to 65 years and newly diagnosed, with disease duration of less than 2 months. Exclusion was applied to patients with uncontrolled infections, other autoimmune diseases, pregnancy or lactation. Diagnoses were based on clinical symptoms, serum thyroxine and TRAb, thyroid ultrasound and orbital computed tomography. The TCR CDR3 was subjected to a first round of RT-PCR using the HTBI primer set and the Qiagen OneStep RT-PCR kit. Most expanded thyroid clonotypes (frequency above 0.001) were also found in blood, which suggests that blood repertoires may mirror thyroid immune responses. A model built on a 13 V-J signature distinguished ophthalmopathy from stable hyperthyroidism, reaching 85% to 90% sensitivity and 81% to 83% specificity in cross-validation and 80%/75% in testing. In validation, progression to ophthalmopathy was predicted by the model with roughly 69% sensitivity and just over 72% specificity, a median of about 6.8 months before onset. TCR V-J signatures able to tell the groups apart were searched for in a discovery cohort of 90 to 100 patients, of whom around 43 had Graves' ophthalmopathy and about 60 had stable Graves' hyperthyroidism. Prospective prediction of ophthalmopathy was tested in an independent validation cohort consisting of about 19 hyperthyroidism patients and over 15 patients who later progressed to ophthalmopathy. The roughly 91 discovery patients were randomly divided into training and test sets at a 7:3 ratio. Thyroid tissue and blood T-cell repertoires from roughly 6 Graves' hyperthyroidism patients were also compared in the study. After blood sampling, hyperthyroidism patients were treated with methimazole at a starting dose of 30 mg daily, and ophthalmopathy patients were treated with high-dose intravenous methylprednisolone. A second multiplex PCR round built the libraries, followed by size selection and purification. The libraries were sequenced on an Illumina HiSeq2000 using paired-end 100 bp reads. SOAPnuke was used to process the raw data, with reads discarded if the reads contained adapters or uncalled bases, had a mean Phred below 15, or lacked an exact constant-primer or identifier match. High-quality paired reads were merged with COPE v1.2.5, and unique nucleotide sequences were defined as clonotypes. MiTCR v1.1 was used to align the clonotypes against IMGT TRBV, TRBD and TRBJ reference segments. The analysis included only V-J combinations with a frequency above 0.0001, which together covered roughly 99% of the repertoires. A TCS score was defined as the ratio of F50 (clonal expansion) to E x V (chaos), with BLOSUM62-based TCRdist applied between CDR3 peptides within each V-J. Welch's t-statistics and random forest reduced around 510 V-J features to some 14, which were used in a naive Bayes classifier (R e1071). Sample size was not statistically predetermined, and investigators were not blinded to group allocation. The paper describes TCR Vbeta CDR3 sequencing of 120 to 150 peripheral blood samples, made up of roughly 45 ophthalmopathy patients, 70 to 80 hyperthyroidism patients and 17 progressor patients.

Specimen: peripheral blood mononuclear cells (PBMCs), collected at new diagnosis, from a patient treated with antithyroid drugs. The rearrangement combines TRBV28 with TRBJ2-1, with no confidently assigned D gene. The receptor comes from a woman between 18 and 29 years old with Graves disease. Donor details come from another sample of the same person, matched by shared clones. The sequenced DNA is TGTGCCAGCAGAATGTACGGCCTGCCCTACAATGAGCAGTTCTTC. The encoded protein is CASRMYGLPYNEQFF.